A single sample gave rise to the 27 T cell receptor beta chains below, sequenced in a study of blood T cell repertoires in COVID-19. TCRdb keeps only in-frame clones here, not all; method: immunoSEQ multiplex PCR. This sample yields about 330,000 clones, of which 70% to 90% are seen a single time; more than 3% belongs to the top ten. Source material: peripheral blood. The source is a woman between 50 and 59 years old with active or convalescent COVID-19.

The CDR3 reads CASRRVDRGQGYTF. The CDR3 DNA is TGTGCCAGTAGGAGAGTGGACAGGGGGCAAGGCTACACCTTC. This rearrangement joins TRBV19 to TRBJ1-2, with 11 bases aligning to TRBD1. This CDR3 is 14 amino acids long. Trimming removed 6 bases from V and 8 bases from J; junction bases left unmatched: 8. The germline CDR1 and CDR2 sequences are LNHDA and SQIVND (reference sequence).

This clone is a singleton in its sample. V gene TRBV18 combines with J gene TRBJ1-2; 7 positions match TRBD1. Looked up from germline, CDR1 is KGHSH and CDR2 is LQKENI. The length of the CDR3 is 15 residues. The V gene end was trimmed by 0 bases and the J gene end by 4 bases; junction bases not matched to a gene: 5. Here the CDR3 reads CASSPPTTGPYGYTF. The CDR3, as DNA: TGTGCCAGCTCACCACCCACGACAGGGCCCTATGGCTACACCTTC. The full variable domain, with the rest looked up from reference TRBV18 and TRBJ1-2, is NAGVMQNPRHLVRRRGQEARLRCSPMKGHSHVYWYRQLPEEGLKFMVYLQKENIIDESGMPKERFSAEFPKEGPSILRIQQVVRGDSAAYFCASSPPTTGPYGYTFGSGTRLTVV.

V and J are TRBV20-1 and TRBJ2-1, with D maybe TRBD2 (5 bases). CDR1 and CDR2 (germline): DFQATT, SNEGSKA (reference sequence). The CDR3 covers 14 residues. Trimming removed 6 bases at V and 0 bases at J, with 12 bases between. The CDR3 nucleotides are TGCAGTGCAAGTAGCGCGAGCTCCTACAATGAGCAGTTCTTC. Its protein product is CSASSASSYNEQFF.

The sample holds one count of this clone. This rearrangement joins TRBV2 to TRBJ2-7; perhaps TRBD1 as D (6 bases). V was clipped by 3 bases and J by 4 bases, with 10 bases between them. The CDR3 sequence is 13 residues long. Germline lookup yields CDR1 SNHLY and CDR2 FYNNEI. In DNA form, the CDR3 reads TGTGCCAGCAGTGAGATGGGGGCGTACGAGCAGTACTTC. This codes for CASSEMGAYEQYF.

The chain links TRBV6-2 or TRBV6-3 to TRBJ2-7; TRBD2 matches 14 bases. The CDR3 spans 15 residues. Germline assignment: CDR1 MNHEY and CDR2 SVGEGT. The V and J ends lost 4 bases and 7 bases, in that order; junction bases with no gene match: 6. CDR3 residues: CASSWGTSGRWEQYF. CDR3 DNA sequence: TGTGCCAGCAGTTGGGGGACTAGCGGGAGATGGGAGCAGTACTTC.

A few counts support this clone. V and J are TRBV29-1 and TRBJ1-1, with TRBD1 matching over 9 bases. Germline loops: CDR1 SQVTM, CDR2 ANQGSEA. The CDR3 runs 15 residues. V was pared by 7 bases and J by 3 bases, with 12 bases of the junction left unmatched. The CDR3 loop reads CSGRPQGARDTEAFF. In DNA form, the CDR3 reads TGCAGCGGACGCCCACAGGGGGCGCGTGACACTGAAGCTTTCTTT.

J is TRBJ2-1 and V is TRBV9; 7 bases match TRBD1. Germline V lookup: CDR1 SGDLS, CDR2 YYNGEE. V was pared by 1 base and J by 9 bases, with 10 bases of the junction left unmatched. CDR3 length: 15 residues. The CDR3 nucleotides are TGTGCCAGCAGCGTAAAATGGGACAGCTTGAGTGAGCAGTTCTTC. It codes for CASSVKWDSLSEQFF.

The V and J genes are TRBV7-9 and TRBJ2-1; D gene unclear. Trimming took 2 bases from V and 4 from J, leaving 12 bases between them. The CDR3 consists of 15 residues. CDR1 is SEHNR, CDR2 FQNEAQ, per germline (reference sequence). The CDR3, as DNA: TGTGCCAGCAGCTTACGCTCACTTTCGTACAATGAGCAGTTCTTC. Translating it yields CASSLRSLSYNEQFF.

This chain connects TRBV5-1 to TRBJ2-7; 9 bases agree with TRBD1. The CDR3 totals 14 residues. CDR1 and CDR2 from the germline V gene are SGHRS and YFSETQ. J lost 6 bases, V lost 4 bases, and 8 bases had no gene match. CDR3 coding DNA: TGCGCCAGCAGCCCCGAAGGGACAGGGCGCGAGCAGTACTTC. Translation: CASSPEGTGREQYF.

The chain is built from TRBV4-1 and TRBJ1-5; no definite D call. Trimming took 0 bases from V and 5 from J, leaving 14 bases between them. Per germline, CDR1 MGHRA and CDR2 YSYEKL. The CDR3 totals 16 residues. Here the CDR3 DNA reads TGCGCCAGCAGCCAAGATCGAGACCACCTAGATCAGCCCCAGCATTTT. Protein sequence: CASSQDRDHLDQPQHF.

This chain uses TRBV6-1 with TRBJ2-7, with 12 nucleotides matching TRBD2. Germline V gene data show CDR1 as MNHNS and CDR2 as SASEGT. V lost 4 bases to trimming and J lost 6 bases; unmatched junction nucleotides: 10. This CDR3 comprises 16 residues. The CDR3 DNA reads TGTGCCAGCAGTGTTCTAGCGGGAGGGCTCCCGAGCGAGCAGTACTTC. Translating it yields CASSVLAGGLPSEQYF.

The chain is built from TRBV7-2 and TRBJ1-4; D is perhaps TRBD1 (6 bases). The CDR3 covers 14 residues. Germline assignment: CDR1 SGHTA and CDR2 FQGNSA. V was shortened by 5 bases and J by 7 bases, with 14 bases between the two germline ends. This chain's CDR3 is CASSPTGIGEKLFF. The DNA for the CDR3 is TGTGCCAGCAGCCCGACAGGAATCGGTGAAAAACTGTTTTTT.

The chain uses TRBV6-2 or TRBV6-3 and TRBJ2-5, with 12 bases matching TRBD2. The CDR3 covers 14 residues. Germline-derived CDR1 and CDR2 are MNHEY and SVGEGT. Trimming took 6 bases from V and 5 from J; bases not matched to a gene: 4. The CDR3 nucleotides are TGTGCCAGCAGCACCGGACTAGCGGGGGAGACCCAGTACTTC. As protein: CASSTGLAGETQYF.

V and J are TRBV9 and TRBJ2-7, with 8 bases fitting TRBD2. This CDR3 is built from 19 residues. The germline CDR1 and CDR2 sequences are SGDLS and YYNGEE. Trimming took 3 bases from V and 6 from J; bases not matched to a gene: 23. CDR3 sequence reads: CASSGAAAGGGETPTEQYF. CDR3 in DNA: TGTGCCAGCAGCGGAGCCGCGGCGGGAGGAGGGGAGACCCCGACCGAGCAGTACTTC.

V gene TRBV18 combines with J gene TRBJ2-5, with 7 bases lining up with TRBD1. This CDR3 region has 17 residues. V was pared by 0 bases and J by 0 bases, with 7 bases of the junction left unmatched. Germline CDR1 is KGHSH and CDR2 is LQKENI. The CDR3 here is CASSPPRGTAYQETQYF. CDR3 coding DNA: TGTGCCAGCTCACCACCAAGGGGGACAGCGTACCAAGAGACCCAGTACTTC.

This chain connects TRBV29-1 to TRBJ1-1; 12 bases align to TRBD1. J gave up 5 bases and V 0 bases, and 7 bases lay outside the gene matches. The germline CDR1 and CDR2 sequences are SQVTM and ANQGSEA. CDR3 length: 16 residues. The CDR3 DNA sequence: TGCAGCGTTGAAGATCTGGGGACAGGGGGCATTACTGAAGCTTTCTTT. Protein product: CSVEDLGTGGITEAFF.

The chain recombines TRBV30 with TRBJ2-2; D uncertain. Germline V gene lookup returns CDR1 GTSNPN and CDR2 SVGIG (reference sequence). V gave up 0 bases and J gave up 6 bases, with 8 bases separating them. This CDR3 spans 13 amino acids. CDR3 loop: CAWSVRVSGELFF. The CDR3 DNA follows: TGTGCCTGGAGTGTTCGGGTATCCGGGGAGCTGTTTTTT.

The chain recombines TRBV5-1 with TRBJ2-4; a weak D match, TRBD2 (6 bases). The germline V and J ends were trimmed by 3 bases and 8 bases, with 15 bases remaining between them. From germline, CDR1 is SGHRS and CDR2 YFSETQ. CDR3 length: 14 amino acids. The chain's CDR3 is CASSWGLPSDIQYF. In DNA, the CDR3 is TGCGCCAGCAGCTGGGGACTCCCATCAGACATTCAGTACTTC.

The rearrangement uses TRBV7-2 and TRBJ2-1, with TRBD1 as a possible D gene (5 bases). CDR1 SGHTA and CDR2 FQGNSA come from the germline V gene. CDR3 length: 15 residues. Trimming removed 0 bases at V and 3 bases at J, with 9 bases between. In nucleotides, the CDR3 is TGTGCCAGCAGCTTAGCACAGGCCAGCTACAATGAGCAGTTCTTC. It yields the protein CASSLAQASYNEQFF. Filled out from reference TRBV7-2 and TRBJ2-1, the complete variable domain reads GAGVSQSPSNKVTEKGKDVELRCDPISGHTALYWYRQSLGQGLEFLIYFQGNSAPDKSGLPSDRFSAERTGGSVSTLTIQRTQQEDSAVYLCASSLAQASYNEQFFGPGTRLTVL.

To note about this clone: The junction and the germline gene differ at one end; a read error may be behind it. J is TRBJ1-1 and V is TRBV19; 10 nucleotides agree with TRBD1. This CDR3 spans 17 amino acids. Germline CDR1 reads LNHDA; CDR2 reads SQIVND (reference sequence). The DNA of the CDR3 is TGTGCCAGTAGTCCCCGGGACAGGGGCTCCGGGAACGCTGAAGCTTTCTTT. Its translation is CASSPRDRGSGNAEAFF.

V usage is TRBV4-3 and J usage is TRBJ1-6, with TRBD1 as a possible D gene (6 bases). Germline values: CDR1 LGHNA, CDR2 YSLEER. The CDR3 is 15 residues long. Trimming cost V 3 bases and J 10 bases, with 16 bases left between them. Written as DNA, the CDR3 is TGCGCCAGCAGCCATGTTGGGGGCAAGGGGTCACCCCTCCACTTT. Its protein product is CASSHVGGKGSPLHF.

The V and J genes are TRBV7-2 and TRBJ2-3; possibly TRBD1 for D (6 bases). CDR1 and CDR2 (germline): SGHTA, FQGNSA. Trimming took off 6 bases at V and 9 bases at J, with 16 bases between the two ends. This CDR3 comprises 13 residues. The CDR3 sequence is CASSRQAPGTQYF. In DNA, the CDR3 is TGTGCCAGCAGTCGACAGGCCCCAGGGACGCAGTATTTT.

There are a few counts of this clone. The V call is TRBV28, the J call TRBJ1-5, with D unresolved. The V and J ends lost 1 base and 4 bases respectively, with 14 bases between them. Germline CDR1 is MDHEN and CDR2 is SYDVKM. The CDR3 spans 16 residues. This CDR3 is CASSLLEGYRNQPQHF. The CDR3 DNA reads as TGTGCCAGCAGTTTATTAGAGGGCTATCGGAATCAGCCCCAGCATTTT.

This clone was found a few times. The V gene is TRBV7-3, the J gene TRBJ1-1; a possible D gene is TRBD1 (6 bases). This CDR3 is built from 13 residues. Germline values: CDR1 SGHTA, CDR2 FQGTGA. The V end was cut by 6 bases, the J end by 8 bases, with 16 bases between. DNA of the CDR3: TGTGCCAGCAGTCCGACAGTCCAGGGGGAAGCTTTCTTT. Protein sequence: CASSPTVQGEAFF. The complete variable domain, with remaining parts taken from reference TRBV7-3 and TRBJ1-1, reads GAGVSQTPSNKVTEKGKYVELRCDPISGHTALYWYRQSLGQGPEFLIYFQGTGAADDSGLPNDRFFAVRPEGSVSTLKIQRTERGDSAVYLCASSPTVQGEAFFGQGTRLTVV.

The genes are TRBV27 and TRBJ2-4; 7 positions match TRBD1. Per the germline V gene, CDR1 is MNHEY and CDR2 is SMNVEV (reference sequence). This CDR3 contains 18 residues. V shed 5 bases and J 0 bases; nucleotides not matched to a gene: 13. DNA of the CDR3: TGTGCCAGCAGTCTGACAGGGAACCGTTATTTAGCCAAAAACATTCAGTACTTC. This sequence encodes CASSLTGNRYLAKNIQYF.

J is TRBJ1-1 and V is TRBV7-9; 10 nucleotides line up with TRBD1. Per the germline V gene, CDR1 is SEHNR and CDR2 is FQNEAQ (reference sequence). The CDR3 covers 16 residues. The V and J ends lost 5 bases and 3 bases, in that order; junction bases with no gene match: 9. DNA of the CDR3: TGTGCCAGCAGCCCTTTGACAGGGGGCGAGGACACTGAAGCTTTCTTT. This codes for CASSPLTGGEDTEAFF. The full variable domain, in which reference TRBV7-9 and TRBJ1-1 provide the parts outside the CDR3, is DTGVSQNPRHKITKRGQNVTFRCDPISEHNRLYWYRQTLGQGPEFLTYFQNEAQLEKSRLLSDRFSAERPKGSFSTLEIQRTEQGDSAMYLCASSPLTGGEDTEAFFGQGTRLTVV.

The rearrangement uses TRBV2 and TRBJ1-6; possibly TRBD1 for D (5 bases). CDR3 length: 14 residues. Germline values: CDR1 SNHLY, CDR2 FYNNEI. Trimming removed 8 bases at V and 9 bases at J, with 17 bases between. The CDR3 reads CASATYSGGSPLHF. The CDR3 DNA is TGTGCCAGCGCTACCTATTCCGGGGGTTCACCCCTCCACTTT.